This entry is about one TCR beta chain. What it binds is unknown. Germline loops: CDR1 SGHTA, CDR2 FQGTGA. V lost 0 bases and J 6 bases, leaving 9 bases between the germline ends. CDR3 length: 13 amino acids. This entry comes from a study of identical twins. MiXCR, applied by TCRdb to the 5' RACE reads, yields one record per CDR3 protein. This table holds hundreds of thousands of distinct CDR3 sequences, about 20% found once. Whole-study results and caveats: Analyses of zero insertions could, in part, be confounded by invariant MAIT and iNKT cells.

These data also formed part of another study, on T cells expressing NK-cell markers. From that study: Sequenced donors, eight in total, included seven who were HCMV-seropositive and one who was seronegative.

The rearrangement uses TRBV7-3 and TRBJ2-7, with D maybe TRBD2 (7 bases). The receptor was derived from a young woman in good health. The sequenced sample was PBMCs. The CDR3 is CASSLTGGLEQYF. CDR3 bases: TGTGCCAGCAGCTTAACGGGGGGGCTCGAGCAGTACTTC.